The 14 T cell receptor beta chains in this list originate from one sample, sequenced in a study of CD8 T cells in Susac syndrome (dated by TCRdb to about 2019). Library creation used the immunoSEQ multiplex PCR assay. RNA was extracted using the RNeasy kit, and roughly 0.5 to 1 microgram was reverse transcribed with random hexamers. TCRdb reworked the public reads: Q25 trimming with fastp, MiXCR clone assembly, productive beta chains retained. When rows share a CDR3 protein, they turn into one entry using the most common DNA and genes. The sample data list about 140,000 distinct CDR3 sequences, and 95% of these were observed just once. In total, the top ten clones hold 0.13% to 0.15% of the sample. The sample was CD4+ T cells from PBMCs. The origin of the receptors is a human donor with Susac syndrome.

The chain joins TRBV28 to TRBJ2-3; 7 nucleotides line up with TRBD2. The CDR3 loop spans 15 amino acids. Germline V gives CDR1 MDHEN, CDR2 SYDVKM. The trim removed 5 bases at V and 1 base at J, leaving 6 bases unmatched. For the CDR3, the DNA is TGTGCCAGCAGTGAAGCGGGGTCTGGCACAGATACGCAGTATTTT. It yields the protein CASSEAGSGTDTQYF.

This clonotype was recorded once. The rearrangement uses TRBV18 and TRBJ2-7; TRBD1 aligns across 8 bases. There are 13 residues in the CDR3. V shed 6 bases and J 6 bases; nucleotides not matched to a gene: 7. Germline V gene data show CDR1 as KGHSH and CDR2 as LQKENI. The DNA of the CDR3 is TGTGCCAGCTCTCCGGGACAGGTAGTCGAGCAGTACTTC. Translated, it gives CASSPGQVVEQYF.

The chain joins TRBV18 to TRBJ2-1; 12 bases are a match to TRBD2. V was pared by 2 bases and J by 7 bases, with 12 bases of the junction left unmatched. CDR3 length: 18 amino acids. The germline V gene encodes CDR1 KGHSH and CDR2 LQKENI. The CDR3 sequence is CASSPYPSLAGGRNEQFF. CDR3 nucleotide sequence: TGTGCCAGCTCACCATATCCGTCCCTAGCGGGGGGGCGTAATGAGCAGTTCTTC.

The J gene is TRBJ2-7, the V gene TRBV12-3 or TRBV12-4; no definite D call. The CDR3 spans 11 residues. Trimming took 3 bases from V and 5 from J, leaving 5 bases between them. The CDR3 nucleotides are TGTGCCAGCAGTTTTTCGGACGAGCAGTACTTC. It is translated as CASSFSDEQYF.

The chain employs TRBV20-1 and TRBJ2-3; 8 bases align to TRBD2. This CDR3 region has 12 residues. The trim removed 6 bases at V and 3 bases at J, leaving 2 bases unmatched. Germline V gene data show CDR1 as DFQATT and CDR2 as SNEGSKA (reference sequence). CDR3 nucleotides: TGCAGTGCAGCGGGGGTTACAGATACGCAGTATTTT. Protein product: CSAAGVTDTQYF.

The chain recombines TRBV15 with TRBJ2-5; 10 bases map to TRBD1. From germline, CDR1 is LNHNV and CDR2 YYDKDF (reference sequence). This CDR3 contains 16 residues. V dropped 1 base and J dropped 4; count of bases not matched to a gene: 6. CDR3 in amino acids: CATSRGQGAIRETQYF. The CDR3 DNA reads TGTGCCACCAGCAGAGGACAGGGGGCTATTCGAGAGACCCAGTACTTC.

The chain uses TRBV9 and TRBJ2-2, with TRBD1 identical over 11 bases. The CDR3 is 16 amino acids. Germline V lookup: CDR1 SGDLS, CDR2 YYNGEE. The J segment lost 5 bases and the V segment lost 0 bases, leaving 3 bases of the junction unmatched. The CDR3 DNA reads as TGTGCCAGCAGCGTAGGGACAGGGGGCGTTACCGGGGAGCTGTTTTTT. Its translation: CASSVGTGGVTGELFF.

This rearrangement joins TRBV11-2 to TRBJ2-5; 9 bases align to TRBD1. J lost 2 bases, V lost 4 bases, and 5 bases had no gene match. This CDR3 region has 15 residues. Germline V CDR1 and CDR2: SGHAT, FQNNGV. This chain's CDR3 is CASSWGTGRQETQYF. Written as DNA, the CDR3 is TGTGCCAGCAGCTGGGGGACAGGGCGGCAAGAGACCCAGTACTTC.

The chain combines TRBV5-4 with TRBJ1-1, with 7 nucleotides matching TRBD1. There are 14 residues in the CDR3. Germline assignment: CDR1 SGHNT and CDR2 YYREEE (reference sequence). With V trimmed by 5 bases and J by 2 bases, 6 bases remained unmatched. CDR3 coding DNA: TGTGCCAGCAGGACCGGGACAGAAAACACTGAAGCTTTCTTT. Protein sequence: CASRTGTENTEAFF.

The J gene is TRBJ2-7, the V gene TRBV27, with TRBD1 matching 7 bases. CDR3 size: 14 residues. From germline, CDR1 is MNHEY and CDR2 SMNVEV (reference sequence). V lost 8 bases, J lost 2 bases, and 9 bases stayed unmatched. CDR3 sequence (DNA): TGTGCCAGCCTCCCCGTAGGGGGCCCCTACGAGCAGTACTTC. Translated: CASLPVGGPYEQYF.

This clonotype was seen once. This chain links TRBV7-2 with TRBJ2-1, with 9 bases that match TRBD1. The junction had 2 bases not matched to a gene; V was cut back by 4 bases and J by 7 bases. CDR3 length: 13 residues. Germline lookup yields CDR1 SGHTA and CDR2 FQGNSA. This CDR3 is CASSWGTGNEQFF. As DNA, the CDR3 is TGTGCCAGCAGCTGGGGGACAGGGAATGAGCAGTTCTTC. Filled out from reference TRBV7-2 and TRBJ2-1, the complete variable domain reads GAGVSQSPSNKVTEKGKDVELRCDPISGHTALYWYRQSLGQGLEFLIYFQGNSAPDKSGLPSDRFSAERTGGSVSTLTIQRTQQEDSAVYLCASSWGTGNEQFFGPGTRLTVL.

The rearrangement joins TRBV5-4 to TRBJ1-4; tentative D call: TRBD1 (6 bases). Trimming took 5 bases from V and 5 from J, leaving 16 bases between them. The CDR3 is 15 residues long. CDR1 and CDR2 (germline): SGHNT, YYREEE (reference sequence). CDR3: CASSQGGRGNEKLFF. As DNA, the CDR3 is TGTGCCAGCAGTCAAGGGGGAAGGGGGAATGAAAAACTGTTTTTT.

This clonotype appeared a single time. The chain joins TRBV4-1 to TRBJ1-3; D may be TRBD1 (5 bases). In germline, CDR1 is MGHRA, CDR2 YSYEKL. The CDR3 consists of 15 residues. Trimming shortened V by 6 bases and J by 4 bases, and 16 bases separated the two germline ends. CDR3 in DNA: TGCGCCAGCAGACCGACTGACAGATCCGGAAACACCATATATTTT. Amino acid sequence: CASRPTDRSGNTIYF.

The DNA for the CDR3 is TGTGCCTGGAGTGTTGGCGCAACTAATGAAAAACTGTTTTTT. Its protein product is CAWSVGATNEKLFF. V gene TRBV30 combines with J gene TRBJ1-4; D not certain. V shed 0 bases and J shed 0 bases, with 5 bases lying between them. Germline CDR1 reads GTSNPN; CDR2 reads SVGIG (reference sequence). The CDR3 extends over 14 amino acids.